This entry concerns a single T cell receptor (beta chain). Its antigen is not identified. Other nucleotide sequences from this sample produce the same CDR3. The sample comes from a study of shared clonotypes between healthy human individuals. General study points: Memory subsets generally showed smaller estimated richness than naive subsets did.

Across several immunoSEQ plates, the genomic DNA of each subset was split evenly. The method was immunoSEQ multiplex PCR; TCRdb's version includes in-frame clones alone and lacks a portion of them. The sample has over 950,000 clones, approximately 80% seen once. V lost 1 base, J lost 5 bases, and 2 bases lay in between. CDR3 length: 11 amino acids. The germline V gene encodes CDR1 MNHNS and CDR2 SASEGT. Donors, healthy HIV-negative adults, lacked recent acute infections or vaccinations. The sequenced material came from memory CD4+ T cells from PBMCs. Documented subset: CD45RA-negative fraction. The clonotype comes from a man in his late teens or twenties in good health. Some clones in this sample may be carry-over from other donors' samples. The chain combines TRBV6-1 with TRBJ1-2, with D hard to call. The DNA for the CDR3 is TGTGCCAGCAGTGAAGGGTATGGCTACACCTTC. Protein sequence: CASSEGYGYTF.